The 17 T cell receptor beta chains listed next were all sequenced from one sample in a study of blood T cell repertoires in COVID-19. Using immunoSEQ multiplex PCR, the repertoire was profiled, and TCRdb retains in-frame clones only, with some absent. Of over 130,000 clones in the sample, about 82% are singletons; the top ten hold just under 3%. Sequenced material: peripheral blood. These receptors came from a man aged 50 to 59 with acute or convalescent COVID-19.

The rearrangement uses TRBV25-1 and TRBJ1-2, with TRBD1 matching over 8 bases. Unmatched junction bases numbered 8, after V lost 2 bases and J lost 3 bases. Germline CDR1 is MGHDK and CDR2 is SYGVNS. The CDR3 sequence is 16 residues long. CDR3 loop: CASSEPGGALDYGYTF. DNA for the CDR3: TGTGCCAGCAGTGAACCAGGGGGCGCCCTGGACTATGGCTACACCTTC.

This clone was seen a few times. The chain uses TRBV11-2 and TRBJ1-2, with a weak D call TRBD1 (5 bases). CDR1 is SGHAT, CDR2 FQNNGV, per germline. The CDR3 length is 14 residues. The germline V and J ends were trimmed by 8 bases and 6 bases, with 19 bases remaining between them. CDR3 nucleotides: TGTGCCAGCCAAATCTCCGCTGGACACCATGGCTACACCTTC. Translated: CASQISAGHHGYTF. The entire variable domain, with the rest obtained from reference TRBV11-2 and TRBJ1-2, is as follows: EAGVAQSPRYKIIEKRQSVAFWCNPISGHATLYWYQQILGQGPKLLIQFQNNGVVDDSQLPKDRFSAERLKGVDSTLKIQPAKLEDSAVYLCASQISAGHHGYTFGSGTRLTVV.

The genes are TRBV5-1 and TRBJ1-2; D not resolved. The CDR3 contains 15 residues. Deletions cut 0 bases from V and 5 bases from J, with 14 bases between. Germline CDR1 reads SGHRS; CDR2 reads YFSETQ. Written as DNA, the CDR3 is TGCGCCAGCAGCTTGGCACCTTCACCCAGATATGGCTACACCTTC. Protein product: CASSLAPSPRYGYTF.

This clone came up once. The rearrangement uses TRBV3-1 (or the pseudogene TRBV3-2) and TRBJ1-2; TRBD1 aligns across 7 bases. The V gene end was trimmed by 1 base and the J gene end by 2 bases; junction bases not matched to a gene: 4. CDR1 is LGHDT, CDR2 YNNKEL, per germline (reference sequence). CDR3 size: 15 residues. The CDR3 here is CASSQVAQGNYGYTF. In nucleotides, the CDR3 is TGTGCCAGCAGCCAAGTGGCACAGGGGAACTATGGCTACACCTTC.

The gene calls are TRBV15 and TRBJ2-3, with a weak D call TRBD1 (6 bases). This CDR3 is 13 amino acids long. Germline assignment: CDR1 LNHNV and CDR2 YYDKDF (reference sequence). The V gene lost 6 bases and the J gene lost 2 bases, with 9 bases spanning the gap. CDR3 DNA: TGTGCCACCAGACAGGGTTCCACAGATACGCAGTATTTT. Amino acid sequence: CATRQGSTDTQYF.

The genes are TRBV5-4 and TRBJ2-2; 11 bases line up with TRBD1. Trimming removed 3 bases from V and 3 bases from J; junction bases left unmatched: 4. The CDR3 has 16 amino acids. CDR1 and CDR2 (germline): SGHNT, YYREEE (reference sequence). CDR3 sequence (DNA): TGTGCCAGCAGCTGGGGACAGGGGGTCGACACCGGGGAGCTGTTTTTT. Residues: CASSWGQGVDTGELFF.

This clone was counted once. The chain uses TRBV11-2 and TRBJ2-7; 12 positions agree with TRBD2. The V segment lost 1 base and the J segment 3 bases; nucleotides outside the gene matches: 10. There are 18 residues in the CDR3. CDR1 is SGHAT, CDR2 FQNNGV, per germline. CDR3 amino acids: CASSLGLAGDGRIYEQYF. The CDR3 bases are TGTGCCAGCAGCTTAGGACTAGCGGGAGACGGCCGGATCTACGAGCAGTACTTC.

The chain recombines TRBV5-1 with TRBJ2-2; D unclear. The germline V gene encodes CDR1 SGHRS and CDR2 YFSETQ. This CDR3 has 13 residues. The V end was cut by 3 bases, the J end by 3 bases, with 6 bases between. The CDR3 nucleotides are TGCGCCAGCAGCTCGCGATACACCGGGGAGCTGTTTTTT. This translates into CASSSRYTGELFF.

The V call is TRBV6-5, the J call TRBJ2-6; 9 bases align to TRBD1. V lost 5 bases to trimming and J lost 19 bases; unmatched junction nucleotides: 6. Germline V lookup: CDR1 MNHEY, CDR2 SVGAGI. The CDR3 loop spans 11 amino acids. The CDR3 loop reads CASSTGQGKTF. CDR3 nucleotides: TGTGCCAGCAGTACCGGACAGGGGAAAACTTTC.

V and J are TRBV19 and TRBJ2-7; 8 bases map to TRBD2. V lost 4 bases to trimming and J lost 0 bases; unmatched junction nucleotides: 2. The CDR3 loop spans 14 amino acids. The V gene's germline CDR1 is LNHDA and CDR2 SQIVND (reference sequence). This chain's CDR3 is CASSNSGVSYEQYF. The CDR3 DNA follows: TGTGCCAGTAGTAATAGCGGGGTCTCCTACGAGCAGTACTTC. Combining the CDR3 with reference TRBV19 and TRBJ2-7 gives the whole variable domain DGGITQSPKYLFRKEGQNVTLSCEQNLNHDAMYWYRQDPGQGLRLIYYSQIVNDFQKGDIAEGYSVSREKKESFPLTVTSAQKNPTAFYLCASSNSGVSYEQYFGPGTRLTVT.

The J gene is TRBJ1-6, the V gene TRBV6-4; the match to TRBD1 covers 7 bases. The length of the CDR3 is 16 residues. The ends lost 5 bases at V and 10 bases at J; junction bases unmatched: 14. CDR1 and CDR2 (germline): MRHNA, SNTAGT. The CDR3 bases are TGTGCCAGCAGTCGGGAACCAAGAACAGGGGCCTCACCCCTCCACTTT. Its protein product is CASSREPRTGASPLHF.

The gene calls are TRBV6-6 and TRBJ2-1, with TRBD2 identical over 7 bases. Trimming took 7 bases from V and 10 from J; bases not matched to a gene: 19. Germline V gene sequence: CDR1 MNHNY, CDR2 SVGAGI (reference sequence). The CDR3 sequence is 16 residues long. The CDR3 region is CASNKGFAGVRWEQFF. CDR3 nucleotides: TGTGCCAGCAATAAAGGCTTCGCGGGAGTACGCTGGGAGCAGTTCTTC.

In this sample, this clone turned up once. V is TRBV5-4 and J is TRBJ2-2; TRBD1 might be the D (6 bases). The CDR3 extends over 15 amino acids. The V gene lost 2 bases and the J gene lost 5 bases, with 13 bases spanning the gap. Germline V gene sequence: CDR1 SGHNT, CDR2 YYREEE (reference sequence). The CDR3 DNA reads as TGTGCCAGCAGCTTAGGGGGAGTGGGGACCGGGGAGCTGTTTTTT. It encodes CASSLGGVGTGELFF. Drawing the rest from reference TRBV5-4 and TRBJ2-2, the complete variable domain is ETGVTQSPTHLIKTRGQQVTLRCSSQSGHNTVSWYQQALGQGPQFIFQYYREEENGRGNFPPRFSGLQFPNYSSELNVNALELDDSALYLCASSLGGVGTGELFFGEGSRLTVL.

The rearrangement joins TRBV11-2 to TRBJ2-3; D call uncertain. Trimming pared 1 base from V and 1 base from J, leaving 6 bases between. Germline V gene lookup returns CDR1 SGHAT and CDR2 FQNNGV. The CDR3 runs to 14 residues. The CDR3 DNA reads TGTGCCAGCAGCTTAGGGGCTGGCACAGATACGCAGTATTTT. Amino acids: CASSLGAGTDTQYF.

The V gene is TRBV19, the J gene TRBJ2-7, with D perhaps TRBD2 (6 bases). Germline V gene sequence: CDR1 LNHDA, CDR2 SQIVND (reference sequence). The CDR3 sequence is 13 residues long. V lost 5 bases and J 2 bases, leaving 10 bases between the germline ends. CDR3 sequence (DNA): TGTGCCAGTAGTCGTAGCGGAGCCTACGAGCAGTACTTC. Encoded protein: CASSRSGAYEQYF.

This clone came up once. J is TRBJ1-4 and V is TRBV5-1; 8 bases line up with TRBD1. Trimming took 0 bases from V and 8 from J; bases not matched to a gene: 21. CDR1 is SGHRS and CDR2 is YFSETQ in the germline V gene. This CDR3 spans 20 amino acids. DNA for the CDR3: TGCGCCAGCAGCTTGGTTCCTAGTCGCTTCCAGGGGGCCTTAGGGGAAAAACTGTTTTTT. Its translation is CASSLVPSRFQGALGEKLFF.

This sequence joins TRBV19 and TRBJ2-1, with D maybe TRBD1 (7 bases). V was pared by 7 bases and J by 3 bases, with 19 bases between. This CDR3 contains 16 residues. Germline V lookup: CDR1 LNHDA, CDR2 SQIVND (reference sequence). CDR3 residues: CASTPHQGGVYNEQFF. CDR3 bases: TGTGCCAGTACTCCCCATCAGGGGGGCGTCTACAATGAGCAGTTCTTC.